The entry that follows covers one T cell receptor beta chain sequence. What it recognizes is unknown. These data originate in a study of T-cell memory formation after mild COVID-19. CDR1 LNHDA and CDR2 SQIVND come from the germline V gene (reference sequence). With V trimmed by 3 bases and J by 2 bases, 10 bases remained unmatched. The CDR3 covers 18 residues. Constant-segment primers served in 5'RACE that generated TCR alpha and TCR beta cDNA libraries bearing sample barcodes and UMIs. TCRdb redid the calling of the 5' RACE reads with MiXCR, one entry per CDR3 protein. Among tens of thousands of distinct CDR3 sequences, approximately 6.6% were seen once, and the ten largest hold roughly 1.4%. Study results and limitations: Confirmation of SARS-CoV-2 specificity was lacking for second-wave clones peaking day 37. Contracting clones from day 15 to 85 had balanced CD4/CD8; later expanders favoured CD4+.

Sequenced: PBMCs or a T cell subset sorted from them (not recorded which). J is TRBJ2-6 and V is TRBV19, with 7 bases matching TRBD1. This clonotype was sampled from a young man who had mild COVID-19 (a few samples of this study predate the infection). Cell type and time point are not known. As DNA, the CDR3 is TGTGCCAGTAGTATCCGGACAGGTCCTCGGCCTGGGGCCAACGTCCTGACTTTC. Its protein product is CASSIRTGPRPGANVLTF.